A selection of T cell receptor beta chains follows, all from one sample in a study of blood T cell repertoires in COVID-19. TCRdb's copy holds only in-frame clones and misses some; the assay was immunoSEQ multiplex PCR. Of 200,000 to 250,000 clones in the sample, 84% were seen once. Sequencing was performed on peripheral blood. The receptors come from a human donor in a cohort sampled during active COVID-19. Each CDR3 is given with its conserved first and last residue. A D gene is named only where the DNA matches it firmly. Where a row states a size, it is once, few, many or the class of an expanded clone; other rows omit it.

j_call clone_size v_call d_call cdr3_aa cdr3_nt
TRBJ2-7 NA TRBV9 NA CASSVGMAASYEQYF TGTGCCAGCAGCGTAGGAATGGCCGCCTCCTACGAGCAGTACTTC
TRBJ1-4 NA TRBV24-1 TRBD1 CATSIRTGENEKLFF TGTGCCACCAGTATCAGGACAGGTGAGAATGAAAAACTGTTTTTT
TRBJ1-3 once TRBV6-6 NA CASSSIRALSGNTIYF TGTGCCAGCAGTTCGATCAGGGCCCTTTCTGGAAACACCATATATTTT
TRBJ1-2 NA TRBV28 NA CGLGSYGYTF TGTGGCCTCGGGTCCTATGGCTACACCTTC
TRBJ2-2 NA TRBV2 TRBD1 CASQDRSPNTGELFF TGTGCCAGCCAGGACAGGTCCCCGAACACCGGGGAGCTGTTTTTT
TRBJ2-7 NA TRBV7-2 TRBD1 CASSSTTGMYEQYF TGTGCCAGCAGCTCGACGACAGGGATGTACGAGCAGTACTTC
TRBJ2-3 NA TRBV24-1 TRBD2 CATSDQREIVDTQYF TGTGCCACCAGTGATCAGCGGGAGATTGTAGATACGCAGTATTTT
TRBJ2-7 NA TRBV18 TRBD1 CASSPRAGGRYEQYF TGTGCCAGCTCACCACGGGCAGGGGGTAGATACGAGCAGTACTTC
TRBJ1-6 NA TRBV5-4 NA CASRGSLDNSPLHF TGTGCCAGCAGGGGGAGCCTTGATAATTCACCCCTCCACTTT
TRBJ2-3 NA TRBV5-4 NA CASSSSTDTQYF TGTGCCAGCAGCTCCTCCACAGATACGCAGTATTTT
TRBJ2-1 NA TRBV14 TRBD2 CASSRSLGIAGSSSYNEQFF TGTGCCAGCAGCCGATCACTCGGCATAGCGGGAAGCAGCTCCTACAATGAGCAGTTCTTC
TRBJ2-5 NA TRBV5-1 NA CASSQGLGGARLETQYF TGCGCCAGCAGCCAGGGGCTTGGGGGCGCGAGGTTGGAGACCCAGTACTTC
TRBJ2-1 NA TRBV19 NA CASSMRAGSSYNEQFF TGTGCCAGTAGTATGAGGGCAGGAAGCTCCTACAATGAGCAGTTCTTC
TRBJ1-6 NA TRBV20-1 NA CSASRDSRNSPLHF TGCAGTGCTAGTAGGGACTCGAGGAATTCACCCCTCCACTTT
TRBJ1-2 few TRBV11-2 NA CASSLRFGGEANYGYTF TGTGCCAGCAGCTTACGATTCGGGGGGGAAGCTAACTATGGCTACACCTTC
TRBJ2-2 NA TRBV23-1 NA CASSRPPSIGGADTGELFF TGCGCCAGCAGTCGACCACCCTCGATCGGAGGGGCCGACACCGGGGAGCTGTTTTTT
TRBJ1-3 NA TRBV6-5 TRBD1 CASRPGGSGNTIYF TGTGCCAGCAGGCCAGGGGGCTCTGGAAACACCATATATTTT
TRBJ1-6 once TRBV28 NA CASSFPQGGRDSPLHF TGTGCCAGCAGTTTTCCTCAGGGAGGACGTGATTCACCCCTCCACTTT
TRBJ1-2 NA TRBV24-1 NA CATSETGWGYTF TGTGCCACCAGTGAAACAGGTTGGGGCTACACCTTC
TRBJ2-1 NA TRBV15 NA CATSRDYRNNEQFF TGTGCCACCAGCAGAGATTACAGGAACAATGAGCAGTTCTTC
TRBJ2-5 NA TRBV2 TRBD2 CASSDLRTSGQVTQYF TGTGCCAGCAGTGATCTGAGGACTAGCGGGCAGGTGACCCAGTACTTC
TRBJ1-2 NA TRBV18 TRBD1 CASSQETGDYYTF TGTGCCAGCTCACAAGAGACAGGGGATTACTACACCTTC
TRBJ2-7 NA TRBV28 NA CASSGRDSASYEQYF TGTGCCAGCAGTGGCCGGGACTCAGCCTCCTACGAGCAGTACTTC
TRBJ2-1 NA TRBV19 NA CASSTQGGAWGGEQFF TGTGCCAGTAGTACTCAGGGGGGCGCATGGGGCGGTGAGCAGTTCTTC
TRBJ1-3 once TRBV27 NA CASSPREPSGNTIYF TGTGCCAGCAGTCCGCGGGAGCCCTCTGGAAACACCATATATTTT
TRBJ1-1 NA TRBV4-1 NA CASSQDRGGVGNTEAFF TGCGCCAGCAGCCAAGATCGAGGGGGGGTGGGTAACACTGAAGCTTTCTTT
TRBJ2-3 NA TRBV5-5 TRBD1 CASSLPTGGGDTQYF TGTGCCAGCAGCTTACCGACAGGGGGTGGAGATACGCAGTATTTT
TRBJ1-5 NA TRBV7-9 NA CASSSSRGVGGNQPQHF TGTGCCAGCAGCTCTTCACGGGGGGTAGGAGGCAATCAGCCCCAGCATTTT
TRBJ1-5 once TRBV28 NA CASSRLGTPNSNQPQHF TGTGCCAGCAGTCGCCTAGGGACACCGAATAGCAATCAGCCCCAGCATTTT
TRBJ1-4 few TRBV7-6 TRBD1 CASSSTGVPGEKLFF TGTGCCAGCAGCTCCACAGGGGTGCCTGGTGAAAAACTGTTTTTT
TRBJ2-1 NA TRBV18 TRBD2 CASSPHGTGGGEQFF TGTGCCAGCTCACCACACGGAACGGGAGGCGGGGAGCAGTTCTTC
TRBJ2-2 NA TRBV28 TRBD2 CASRLSLGGGGGEGTGELFF TGTGCCAGCAGACTGAGTCTGGGAGGAGGCGGGGGGGAGGGCACCGGGGAGCTGTTTTTT
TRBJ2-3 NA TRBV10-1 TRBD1 CAGDRAASTDTQYF TGCGCCGGGGACAGGGCTGCTAGCACAGATACGCAGTATTTT
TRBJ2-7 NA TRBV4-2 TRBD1 CASSQKTGDEQYF TGTGCCAGCAGCCAAAAGACAGGGGACGAGCAGTACTTC